This T cell receptor (beta chain) was observed in a study of blood T cell repertoires in COVID-19. Study summary: COVID-19 samples collected from the United States, Italy and Spain covered acute and convalescent phases. PBMCs, B-cell-depleted T cells, or T cells were the source of the cDNA or gDNA that made up the material.

V was cut by 0 bases and J by 7 bases, with 7 bases left in between. CDR1 and CDR2 from the germline V gene are KGHSH and LQKENI. The CDR3 extends over 13 amino acids. Authors' processing steps: Quantification of nucleated cells was approximated via reference gene primer amplification. Assay used: immunoSEQ multiplex PCR; TCRdb lists only in-frame clones, some missing. V and J calls and clone size are given by that table; D and trimming were obtained from the DNA. The table shows some 28,000 clones, with around 86% occurring only once. The V and J genes are TRBV18 and TRBJ1-5; no clear D. The sequenced sample consisted of peripheral blood. The sequence derives from a human donor in a cohort sampled during active COVID-19. The CDR3 protein is CASSPPAGQPQHF. CDR3 coding DNA: TGTGCCAGCTCACCACCAGCCGGGCAGCCCCAGCATTTT. Combining the CDR3 with reference TRBV18 and TRBJ1-5 gives the whole variable domain NAGVMQNPRHLVRRRGQEARLRCSPMKGHSHVYWYRQLPEEGLKFMVYLQKENIIDESGMPKERFSAEFPKEGPSILRIQQVVRGDSAAYFCASSPPAGQPQHFGDGTRLSIL.